This TCR beta chain was observed in a study of early T cells in non-severe SARS-CoV-2 infection. A single record per CDR3 protein comes from TCRdb applying MiXCR to the 5' RACE reads. The sample includes nearly 95,000 distinct CDR3 sequences, over 15% of them seen just once. The CDR3 runs to 15 residues. Trimming shortened V by 1 base and J by 1 base, and 13 bases separated the two germline ends. Germline V gene lookup returns CDR1 DFQATT and CDR2 SNEGSKA (reference sequence). This receptor was obtained from an adult who was a healthcare worker with PCR-confirmed SARS-CoV-2 infection or an uninfected control (not recorded which). The source was whole blood, collected at baseline. This chain connects TRBV20-1 to TRBJ1-1, with a possible D match to TRBD1 (6 bases). CDR3 sequence: CSARASTGSNTEAFF. The CDR3 DNA reads TGCAGTGCTAGAGCATCGACAGGATCGAACACTGAAGCTTTCTTT.